This T cell receptor (beta chain) is from a study of T cells after posttransplantation cyclophosphamide. Germline CDR1 and CDR2: LNHNV and YYDKDF (reference sequence). This CDR3 spans 14 amino acids. Trimming took off 1 base at V and 5 bases at J, with 12 bases between the two ends. Clones were sequenced by immunoSEQ multiplex PCR, and TCRdb holds only the in-frame ones, with some missing. The specimen gives under 15,000 clones without singletons; the ten biggest hold roughly a quarter. This clone was seen repeatedly, ten times or more. Cyclophosphamide on days +3 and +4 followed busulfan-fludarabine conditioning and a marrow graft.

The receptor's source is a female patient between 40 and 55 years old who received an allogeneic stem cell transplant from an unrelated donor, was CMV-positive, and had acute GVHD only. Among the T cells, some may be from the graft donor. The material was PBMCs, obtained after allogeneic stem cell transplant with posttransplant cyclophosphamide. This chain uses TRBV15 with TRBJ2-7, with a tentative D call TRBD2 (5 bases). The CDR3 DNA reads as TGTGCCACCAGCAGAGGACGGGGTAACCACGAGCAGTACGTC. Translating gives CATSRGRGNHEQYV.